These 17 T cell receptor beta chains share one sample of origin, sequenced in a study of shared clonotypes between healthy human individuals. Produced via immunoSEQ multiplex PCR; TCRdb's table is partial and in-frame only. The sample consists of 450,000 to 500,000 clones, almost 80% of them appearing once. Material for sequencing was PBMCs. The source of these receptors is a woman between 35 and 50 years old in good health. Some clones in this sample may be carry-over from other donors' samples.

The rearrangement uses TRBV7-9 and TRBJ2-2, with 9 bases lining up with TRBD1. V lost 6 bases, J lost 0 bases, and 5 bases stayed unmatched. This CDR3 contains 16 residues. Germline values: CDR1 SEHNR, CDR2 FQNEAQ (reference sequence). As DNA, the CDR3 is TGTGCCAGCAGGAGGACAGGGGCCGCGAACACCGGGGAGCTGTTTTTT. This codes for CASRRTGAANTGELFF.

This clone was detected once. This chain uses TRBV6-5 with TRBJ1-2; a possible D gene is TRBD1 (6 bases). Germline assignment: CDR1 MNHEY and CDR2 SVGAGI. The V and J ends lost 5 bases and 8 bases respectively, with 12 bases between them. This CDR3 has 12 amino acids. CDR3 bases: TGTGCCAGCAGTACCGGACAGTTGGGCTACACCTTC. This codes for CASSTGQLGYTF.

This chain uses TRBV27 with TRBJ2-7; no clear D. There are 13 residues in the CDR3. V lost 0 bases and J lost 3, with 6 bases in between. Per germline, CDR1 MNHEY and CDR2 SMNVEV (reference sequence). The CDR3 here is CASSLSSFYEQYF. Here the CDR3 DNA reads TGTGCCAGCAGTTTATCGAGTTTCTACGAGCAGTACTTC.

The rearrangement links TRBV6-6 to TRBJ2-3; D not resolved. Per germline, CDR1 MNHNY and CDR2 SVGAGI (reference sequence). V dropped 6 bases and J dropped 1 base, with 8 bases sitting between them. The CDR3 consists of 13 residues. In nucleotides, the CDR3 is TGTGCCAGCAGGGAGATGGGCACAGATACGCAGTATTTT. Translating it yields CASREMGTDTQYF.

This chain links TRBV30 with TRBJ1-1; D remains ambiguous. Germline V gene lookup returns CDR1 GTSNPN and CDR2 SVGIG (reference sequence). This CDR3 region has 12 residues. V was clipped by 3 bases and J by 1 base, with 6 bases between them. The CDR3 spells CAWRPRNTEAFF. CDR3 bases: TGTGCCTGGAGGCCCCGGAACACTGAAGCTTTCTTT.

Details on this clone: Other DNA sequences from this sample encode an identical CDR3 as well. This chain joins TRBV11-2 and TRBJ2-5; 9 bases map to TRBD1. The J call could be wrong; TRBJ2-7 is a better fit for the DNA end. This CDR3 spans 15 amino acids. Germline assignment: CDR1 SGHAT and CDR2 FQNNGV. CDR3 in DNA: TGTGCCAGCAGCTTGGGCGGGACAGGGTTCGGCGAGCAGTACTTC. Its protein is CASSLGGTGFGEQYF.

The J gene is TRBJ2-5, the V gene TRBV13, with 8 bases lining up with TRBD2. CDR3 size: 13 residues. The germline gives CDR1 PRHDT, CDR2 FYEKMQ (reference sequence). J gave up 4 bases and V 3 bases, and 1 base lay outside the gene matches. CDR3 DNA sequence: TGTGCCAGCAGCTTCCGGGGGGGAGAGACCCAGTACTTC. It is translated as CASSFRGGETQYF.

In its sample, this clone was seen once. V and J are TRBV9 and TRBJ2-7; D tentatively fits TRBD1 or TRBD2 (7 bases each). The CDR3 is made up of 17 amino acids. Germline CDR1 SGDLS, CDR2 YYNGEE. Trimming cost V 4 bases and J 7 bases, with 27 bases left between them. The CDR3 sequence: CASSPRPQGRGTGEQYF. Written as DNA, the CDR3 is TGTGCCAGCAGCCCCCGACCACAGGGGAGGGGAACGGGGGAGCAGTACTTC.

The chain has TRBV7-2 and TRBJ1-1, with D unclear. This CDR3 has 13 residues. Trimming cost V 4 bases and J 1 base, with 7 bases left between them. Germline CDR1 reads SGHTA; CDR2 reads FQGNSA. The CDR3 DNA follows: TGTGCCAGCAGCTCGCGGAGGAACACTGAAGCTTTCTTT. It encodes CASSSRRNTEAFF.

DNA of the CDR3: TGTGCCAGCAGCTTAACGTCGATAAAAAACACCGGGGAGCTGTTTTTT. Translation gives CASSLTSIKNTGELFF. This chain connects TRBV11-2 to TRBJ2-2; D remains unclear. V gave up 2 bases and J gave up 2 bases, with 12 bases separating them. The CDR3 contains 16 residues. CDR1 is SGHAT, CDR2 FQNNGV, per germline.

This clone was picked up many times. This chain connects TRBV27 to TRBJ1-3; no firm D call. The CDR3 spans 14 residues. Germline values: CDR1 MNHEY, CDR2 SMNVEV (reference sequence). V shed 0 bases and J shed 0 bases, with 3 bases lying between them. For the CDR3, the DNA is TGTGCCAGCAGTTTATCCTTCTCTGGAAACACCATATATTTT. Its translation: CASSLSFSGNTIYF.

This chain connects TRBV6-1 to TRBJ1-2; tentatively, D is TRBD1 (5 bases). CDR1 and CDR2 (germline): MNHNS, SASEGT. The germline V and J ends were trimmed by 6 bases and 3 bases, with 17 bases remaining between them. This CDR3 is 15 amino acids long. CDR3 sequence reads: CASRAPGTKDYGYTF. Written as DNA, the CDR3 is TGTGCCAGCAGGGCACCCGGGACGAAAGACTATGGCTACACCTTC.

The genes are TRBV18 and TRBJ1-1, with unresolved D. The V gene lost 3 bases and the J gene lost 0 bases, with 11 bases spanning the gap. CDR1 KGHSH and CDR2 LQKENI come from the germline V gene. The length of the CDR3 is 15 residues. CDR3 amino acids: CASSPSAALNTEAFF. The CDR3 DNA reads as TGTGCCAGCTCACCGTCGGCGGCCTTGAACACTGAAGCTTTCTTT.

This clone was detected only a few times. The genes are TRBV5-1 and TRBJ1-1, with a possible D match to TRBD1 (5 bases). Germline assignment: CDR1 SGHRS and CDR2 YFSETQ. With 4 bases removed from V and 3 bases from J, the gap between germline ends came to 19 bases. The CDR3 consists of 16 residues. For the CDR3, the DNA is TGCGCCAGCAGCGCCCCAGGGATGGTTCAGGACACTGAAGCTTTCTTT. This codes for CASSAPGMVQDTEAFF.

This clone was seen just once. V gene TRBV19 combines with J gene TRBJ1-5; D remains ambiguous. This CDR3 is built from 10 residues. Between the trimmed V and J ends, which lost 5 bases and 11 bases, there was a span of 7 bases. Germline CDR1 is LNHDA and CDR2 is SQIVND (reference sequence). The DNA of the CDR3 is TGTGCCAGTAGTTCTGGGTCCCAGCATTTT. It codes for CASSSGSQHF.

The J gene is TRBJ2-7, the V gene TRBV18; D remains ambiguous. Germline V gene data show CDR1 as KGHSH and CDR2 as LQKENI. V dropped 8 bases and J dropped 0 bases, with 11 bases sitting between them. The CDR3 is 13 amino acids. The CDR3 DNA is TGTGCCAGCGCCATGGGAAACTCCTACGAGCAGTACTTC. Residues: CASAMGNSYEQYF.

Points on this clone: A far larger clone differs by one base, so this is likely a read error. This chain links TRBV5-6 with TRBJ2-3; no reliable D call. The CDR3 loop spans 16 amino acids. The germline V and J ends were trimmed by 4 bases and 1 base, with 16 bases remaining between them. Germline V gene sequence: CDR1 SGHDT, CDR2 YYEEEE. CDR3 DNA: TGTGCCAGCAGCCCCTACATAACCTGGGGCACAGATACGCAGTATTTT. This encodes CASSPYITWGTDTQYF.